This T cell receptor beta chain was sequenced for a study of blood T cell repertoires in COVID-19. Whole-study context: COVID-19 samples from acute and convalescent phases originated in the United States, Italy and Spain. PBMCs, B-cell-depleted T cells, or T cells provided the cDNA or gDNA that made up the material.

Clones were read by immunoSEQ multiplex PCR, and TCRdb kept only the in-frame ones, dropping some. The repertoire holds tens of thousands of clones, with about nine tenths as singletons. This clone turned up a few times. This clonotype was sampled from a human donor in a cohort sampled during active COVID-19. Sequencing used peripheral blood.

CDR3 DNA: TGTGCCACCAGCAGAGATTCCACACCCCTCCACTTT. Amino acid sequence: CATSRDSTPLHF. V and J are TRBV15 and TRBJ1-6; D is undetermined. The CDR3 sequence is 12 residues long. Germline CDR1 reads LNHNV; CDR2 reads YYDKDF (reference sequence). V lost 0 bases, J lost 11 bases, and 5 bases lay in between.